These T cell receptor beta chains were read from a single sample in a study of CD8 T cells in ankylosing spondylitis. MiXCR, applied by TCRdb to the 5' RACE reads, yields one record per CDR3 protein. The sample records about 250,000 distinct CDR3 sequences, approximately 8.4% being singletons. The sample consisted of blood, either unsorted or a sorted T cell fraction (not recorded which). The source is a female donor with ankylosing spondylitis or in good health (not recorded which). The CDR3 runs from the conserved cysteine through the conserved F or W. The order of the fields is J gene, D gene, clone size, V gene, CDR3 protein, CDR3 DNA. D genes are given only for firm matches. Not all rows give a size; the values are once, few, many and, for expanded clones, a class.

>TRBJ2-1|TRBD1|many|TRBV20-1
CSAWDRVNEQFF
TGCAGTGCGTGGGACAGAGTCAATGAGCAGTTCTTC
>TRBJ2-5|-|many|TRBV10-3
CAISAGELETQYF
TGTGCCATCAGTGCGGGCGAGCTAGAGACCCAGTACTTC
>TRBJ2-5|TRBD1|many|TRBV6-4
CASSLDRVDVRGWSQETQYF
TGTGCCAGCAGCCTGGACAGGGTCGACGTAAGGGGTTGGAGCCAAGAGACCCAGTACTTC
>TRBJ2-1|-|many|TRBV7-9
CASSLEGGEQFF
TGTGCCAGCAGCTTAGAAGGTGGCGAGCAGTTCTTC
>TRBJ2-2|-|many|TRBV2
CASSVTRYTGELFF
TGTGCCAGCAGTGTGACTAGATACACCGGGGAGCTGTTTTTT
>TRBJ2-3|-|many|TRBV12-3/TRBV12-4
CASRGLANAQYF
TGTGCCAGCAGAGGGTTAGCGAACGCGCAGTATTTT
>TRBJ1-1|TRBD1|many|TRBV25-1
CASSGDRVGTEAFF
TGTGCCAGCAGTGGGGACAGGGTGGGTACTGAAGCTTTCTTT
>TRBJ2-7|-|many|TRBV12-3/TRBV12-4
CASSPDALRAQYF
TGTGCCAGCAGCCCGGACGCCCTCCGCGCGCAGTACTTC
>TRBJ1-5|TRBD1|many|TRBV12-3/TRBV12-4
CASSLRTGNDQPQHF
TGTGCCAGCAGTCTCCGGACAGGGAACGATCAGCCCCAGCATTTT
>TRBJ2-7|TRBD2|many|TRBV4-3
CASSLAGGPSYEQYF
TGCGCCAGCAGCCTAGCGGGAGGGCCATCCTACGAGCAGTACTTC
>TRBJ2-4|-|many|TRBV2
CASSERAKNIQYF
TGTGCCAGCAGTGAGAGGGCCAAAAACATTCAGTACTTC
>TRBJ1-1|-|-|TRBV30
CAWIRARGTEAFF
TGTGCCTGGATAAGGGCTAGGGGCACTGAAGCTTTCTTT
>TRBJ2-7|-|many|TRBV5-5
CASSLPGTPPDEQYF
TGTGCCAGCAGCTTGCCCGGGACACCACCGGACGAGCAGTACTTC
>TRBJ1-1|-|many|TRBV5-1
CASSLALRTEAFF
TGCGCCAGCAGCTTGGCCTTAAGGACTGAAGCTTTCTTT
>TRBJ1-2|TRBD1|many|TRBV9
CASSGRGRGDYGYTF
TGTGCCAGCAGCGGTAGGGGGCGAGGGGACTATGGCTACACCTTC
>TRBJ1-3|-|many|TRBV5-1
CASMPYGGNSGNTIYF
TGCGCCAGCATGCCGTATGGGGGTAACTCTGGAAACACCATATATTTT
>TRBJ2-3|-|many|TRBV6-1
CASRSSLSYTDTQYF
TGTGCCAGCAGATCTAGCCTTTCATACACAGATACGCAGTATTTT
>TRBJ1-1|-|many|TRBV6-2/TRBV6-3
CASSPDRSNTEAFF
TGTGCCAGCAGTCCCGACAGGTCGAACACTGAAGCTTTCTTT
>TRBJ2-7|-|many|TRBV19
CASSISRAGSNEQYF
TGTGCCAGTAGTATATCTCGCGCAGGGTCGAACGAGCAGTACTTC
>TRBJ2-5|-|few|TRBV4-2
CASSQDGTQYF
TGTGCCAGCAGCCAAGACGGGACCCAGTACTTC
>TRBJ2-1|TRBD2|many|TRBV5-1
CASSMRSGSYEQFF
TGCGCCAGCAGCATGCGGAGCGGGAGCTATGAGCAGTTCTTC
>TRBJ2-1|-|many|TRBV4-2
CASSPGVVAAGGEQFF
TGTGCCAGCAGCCCCGGGGTGGTAGCGGCCGGTGGTGAGCAGTTCTTC
>TRBJ2-7|-|many|TRBV7-9
CASSIDRGGQYF
TGTGCCAGCAGTATAGACCGGGGAGGGCAGTACTTC
>TRBJ2-1|-|many|TRBV5-1
CASSLDDLYNEQFF
TGCGCCAGCAGCTTGGATGACCTGTACAATGAGCAGTTCTTC
>TRBJ2-3|-|many|TRBV10-3
CAISGGSSTDTQYF
TGTGCCATCAGTGGCGGTTCTAGCACAGATACGCAGTATTTT
>TRBJ2-7|-|many|TRBV12-3/TRBV12-4
CASSSARVGQYF
TGTGCCAGCAGCTCCGCCAGGGTGGGGCAGTACTTC
>TRBJ2-7|TRBD2|many|TRBV5-1
CASSPGVSRLAYEQYF
TGCGCCAGCAGCCCCGGAGTATCCCGACTAGCGTATGAGCAGTACTTC